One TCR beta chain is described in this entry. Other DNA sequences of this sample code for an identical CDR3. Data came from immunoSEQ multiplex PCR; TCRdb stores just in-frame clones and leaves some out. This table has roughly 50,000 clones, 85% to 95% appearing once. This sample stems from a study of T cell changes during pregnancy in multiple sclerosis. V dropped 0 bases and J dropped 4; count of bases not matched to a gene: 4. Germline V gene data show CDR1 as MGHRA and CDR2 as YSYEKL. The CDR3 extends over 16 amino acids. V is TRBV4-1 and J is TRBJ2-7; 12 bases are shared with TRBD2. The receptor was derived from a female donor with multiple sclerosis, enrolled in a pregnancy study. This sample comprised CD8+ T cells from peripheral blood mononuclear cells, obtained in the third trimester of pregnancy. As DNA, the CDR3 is TGCGCCAGCAGCCAAGATCCCCTAGCGGGAGGGTACGAGCAGTACTTC. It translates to CASSQDPLAGGYEQYF.